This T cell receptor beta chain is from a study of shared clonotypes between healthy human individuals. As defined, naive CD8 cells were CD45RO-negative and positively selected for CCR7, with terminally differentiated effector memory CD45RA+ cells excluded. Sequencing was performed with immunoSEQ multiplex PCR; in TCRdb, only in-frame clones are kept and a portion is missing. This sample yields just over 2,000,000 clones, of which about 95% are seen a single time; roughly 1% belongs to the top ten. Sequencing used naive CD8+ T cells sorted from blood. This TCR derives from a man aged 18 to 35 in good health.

The CDR3 DNA is TGTGCCAGGAGGTCGGCGCGGGTATATCAAGAGACCCAGTACTTC. This sequence encodes CARRSARVYQETQYF. This chain connects TRBV2 to TRBJ2-5, with D possibly being TRBD2 (5 bases). This CDR3 is built from 15 residues. From germline, CDR1 is SNHLY and CDR2 FYNNEI. Trimming cost V 9 bases and J 2 bases, with 19 bases left between them.